The following is a TCR beta chain sequence with its context. Antigen: not known. The sample belongs to a study of Ad26.COV2.S vaccination and SARS-CoV-2 variants. Points from the study as a whole: Similar non-spike TCR breadth was observed in recipients of vaccine and of placebo.

TCRdb's copy holds only in-frame clones and misses some; the assay was immunoSEQ multiplex PCR. The sample holds 290,000 or so clones, around 87% seen once. Treatment: roughly 20 received Ad26.COV2.S at low or high dose, single or two shots; a few received placebo; per-sample allocation not given. Sampling occurred on day 63 after the first vaccine or placebo injection. This CDR3 is built from 17 residues. The germline gives CDR1 LNHDA, CDR2 SQIVND (reference sequence). The junction had 11 bases not matched to a gene; V was cut back by 3 bases and J by 3 bases. The rearrangement joins TRBV19 to TRBJ2-7; 10 bases match TRBD1. The origin of this receptor is a person aged 18-60 years who received the Ad26.COV2.S COVID-19 vaccine or a placebo. The specimen comprised peripheral blood, sampled in a trial of Ad26.COV2.S vaccine versus placebo. The CDR3 DNA is TGTGCCAGTAGTATTGGGGCCGGGGGGACAGGGGTCTACGAGCAGTACTTC. Translating gives CASSIGAGGTGVYEQYF.